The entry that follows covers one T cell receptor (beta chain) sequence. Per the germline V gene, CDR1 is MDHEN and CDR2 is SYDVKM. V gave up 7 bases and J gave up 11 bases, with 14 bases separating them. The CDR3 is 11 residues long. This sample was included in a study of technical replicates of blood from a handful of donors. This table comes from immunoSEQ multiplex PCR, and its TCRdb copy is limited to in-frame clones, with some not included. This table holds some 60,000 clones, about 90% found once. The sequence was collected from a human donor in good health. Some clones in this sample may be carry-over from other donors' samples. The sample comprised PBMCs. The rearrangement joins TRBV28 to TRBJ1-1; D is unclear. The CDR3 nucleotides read TGTGCCAGCACCATACATGGCAGGGCTTTCTTT. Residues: CASTIHGRAFF.